Below, 28 T cell receptor beta chains from the same sample are listed, as sequenced in a study of long-term antiretroviral therapy in people with HIV. The run of the v3.0 immunoSEQ assay was at survey level. Data came from immunoSEQ multiplex PCR; TCRdb stores just in-frame clones and leaves some out. The sample comprises more than 25,000 clones, more than 85% of which are singletons, and approximately 0.99% rests with the top ten. The sample here was unsorted PBMCs, taken 2 years after starting antiretroviral therapy. The origin of the receptors is a man aged 50 to 60 with HIV.

The chain recombines TRBV6-6 with TRBJ1-4; TRBD1 might be the D (6 bases). CDR3 size: 15 residues. CDR1 MNHNY and CDR2 SVGAGI come from the germline V gene (reference sequence). V was pared by 2 bases and J by 5 bases, with 12 bases between. The CDR3, as DNA: TGTGCCAGCAGTTACAGGACAGCACCGAATGAAAAACTGTTTTTT. Protein: CASSYRTAPNEKLFF.

This sequence joins TRBV7-8 and TRBJ1-6, with D possibly being TRBD1 (5 bases). The CDR3 extends over 17 amino acids. V lost 3 bases and J 0 bases, leaving 12 bases between the germline ends. The germline CDR1 and CDR2 sequences are SGHVS and FQNEAQ. The CDR3 here is CASSFTGRTSYNSPLHF. The CDR3 DNA is TGTGCCAGCAGCTTTACAGGACGAACCTCCTATAATTCACCCCTCCACTTT.

This clone was seen just once. V is TRBV10-3 and J is TRBJ1-1; D call uncertain. The CDR3 sequence is 18 residues long. CDR1 is ENHRY and CDR2 is SYGVKD in the germline V gene. The V gene lost 0 bases and the J gene lost 1 base, with 18 bases spanning the gap. The CDR3 loop reads CAISESKTTGVRNTEAFF. CDR3 coding DNA: TGTGCCATCAGTGAGTCGAAAACTACGGGTGTGAGGAACACTGAAGCTTTCTTT.

The chain is built from TRBV2 and TRBJ2-3; D is tentatively TRBD1 or TRBD2 (5 bases each). The CDR3 extends over 18 amino acids. V was pared by 5 bases and J by 5 bases, with 26 bases between. The germline V gene has CDR1 SNHLY and CDR2 FYNNEI. The CDR3 protein is CASSTSRQHHSEQDTQYF. CDR3 sequence (DNA): TGTGCCAGCAGTACGTCCAGACAGCACCATAGCGAGCAAGATACGCAGTATTTT.

The V and J genes are TRBV5-1 and TRBJ1-5; possible D gene TRBD1, 5 bases. Germline loops: CDR1 SGHRS, CDR2 YFSETQ. The CDR3 spans 16 residues. V was clipped by 2 bases and J by 4 bases, with 16 bases between them. The CDR3 DNA is TGCGCCAGCAGCTTAGATGGTGGCAGGGAAAATCAGCCCCAGCATTTT. This sequence encodes CASSLDGGRENQPQHF.

The genes are TRBV6-4 and TRBJ2-6; 10 bases line up with TRBD1. The CDR3 loop spans 17 amino acids. Germline V gene data show CDR1 as MRHNA and CDR2 as SNTAGT. V was clipped by 3 bases and J by 4 bases; unmatched bases: 6. The DNA for the CDR3 is TGTGCCAGCAGTGAGACAGGGGGCGCTTCAGGGGCCAACGTCCTGACTTTC. It is translated as CASSETGGASGANVLTF.

This clone was observed once. The rearrangement uses TRBV6-5 and TRBJ1-2; 7 nucleotides line up with TRBD1. CDR1 is MNHEY and CDR2 is SVGAGI in the germline V gene. V was clipped by 0 bases and J by 4 bases; unmatched bases: 8. The CDR3 loop spans 16 amino acids. Here the CDR3 reads CASSYSRDSLPYGYTF. The CDR3 DNA reads as TGTGCCAGCAGTTACTCTCGGGACAGCCTGCCCTATGGCTACACCTTC.

This chain connects TRBV27 to TRBJ2-1; no clear D. CDR1 is MNHEY, CDR2 SMNVEV, per germline (reference sequence). This CDR3 spans 15 amino acids. The ends were cut back, 3 bases at V and 4 bases at J, with 13 bases in the middle. The DNA of the CDR3 is TGTGCCAGCAGTTTTGCTGCCGGTCTGTACAATGAGCAGTTCTTC. It is translated as CASSFAAGLYNEQFF.

The rearrangement joins TRBV19 to TRBJ2-7, with 9 bases matching TRBD1. V was pared by 5 bases and J by 4 bases, with 6 bases of the junction left unmatched. Germline V gives CDR1 LNHDA, CDR2 SQIVND (reference sequence). This CDR3 has 14 amino acids. The CDR3 loop reads CASSSGTGLYEQYF. DNA for the CDR3: TGTGCCAGTAGTTCCGGGACAGGGCTTTACGAGCAGTACTTC.

The V and J genes are TRBV6-6 and TRBJ2-7; a weak D match, TRBD2 (5 bases). CDR1 is MNHNY and CDR2 is SVGAGI in the germline V gene (reference sequence). This CDR3 has 16 amino acids. The germline V and J ends were trimmed by 4 bases and 1 base, with 17 bases remaining between them. The CDR3 DNA is TGTGCCAGCAGTTCGCGGACCCTCCGCGGGTCCTACGAGCAGTACTTC. Translating it yields CASSSRTLRGSYEQYF.

The chain is built from TRBV2 and TRBJ1-2, with D hard to call. The CDR3 contains 14 residues. Germline CDR1 reads SNHLY; CDR2 reads FYNNEI. V was clipped by 3 bases and J by 6 bases, with 14 bases between them. The CDR3 here is CASSDVIAIHGYTF. The CDR3 nucleotides read TGTGCCAGCAGTGATGTTATAGCGATCCATGGCTACACCTTC.

The rearrangement links TRBV12-5 to TRBJ2-7, with D perhaps given as TRBD1 or TRBD2 (5 bases each). Germline V gene lookup returns CDR1 LGHNT and CDR2 FRNRAP. This CDR3 spans 11 amino acids. Trimming removed 6 bases at V and 5 bases at J, with 8 bases between. The CDR3 region is CASGRDDEQYF. CDR3 nucleotides: TGTGCTAGTGGAAGGGACGACGAGCAGTACTTC.

This clone was detected once. The chain employs TRBV9 and TRBJ2-7, with TRBD1 matching over 10 bases. The CDR3 runs 15 residues. Germline V gene sequence: CDR1 SGDLS, CDR2 YYNGEE. Trimming removed 4 bases from V and 2 bases from J; junction bases left unmatched: 6. CDR3 bases: TGTGCCAGCAGCTCCCCCGGGACAGGGGCCTACGAGCAGTACTTC. Translation: CASSSPGTGAYEQYF.

This clone showed up just a few times. The chain uses TRBV7-2 and TRBJ1-2, with TRBD1 identical over 8 bases. Germline V gene data show CDR1 as SGHTA and CDR2 as FQGNSA. There are 14 residues in the CDR3. The junction had 5 bases not matched to a gene; V was cut back by 5 bases and J by 3 bases. The CDR3 reads CASSMTGAYYGYTF. DNA of the CDR3: TGTGCCAGCAGCATGACAGGGGCGTACTATGGCTACACCTTC.

The genes are TRBV4-1 and TRBJ1-2, with 7 bases lining up with TRBD1. The ends lost 0 bases at V and 4 bases at J; junction bases unmatched: 2. This CDR3 region has 14 residues. The V gene's germline CDR1 is MGHRA and CDR2 YSYEKL. This CDR3 reads CASSQEGQSYGYTF. DNA of the CDR3: TGCGCCAGCAGCCAAGAGGGACAGAGCTATGGCTACACCTTC.

This chain joins TRBV6-5 and TRBJ1-1; D might be TRBD1 (5 bases). V was trimmed by 0 bases and J by 4 bases, leaving 12 bases between them. The CDR3 runs 15 residues. From germline, CDR1 is MNHEY and CDR2 SVGAGI. The CDR3 DNA reads as TGTGCCAGCAGTTACTCGTTGGGGGGTTCCACTGAAGCTTTCTTT. This gives the protein CASSYSLGGSTEAFF.

This clone was seen a handful of times. The chain carries TRBV25-1 and TRBJ1-2, with D perhaps TRBD1 (5 bases). Germline lookup yields CDR1 MGHDK and CDR2 SYGVNS. This CDR3 has 12 amino acids. V dropped 4 bases and J dropped 2 bases, with 5 bases sitting between them. The CDR3 nucleotides are TGTGCCAGCAGTGCAGGGAACTATGGCTACACCTTC. Translation: CASSAGNYGYTF.

This clone occurred once. The V gene is TRBV5-4, the J gene TRBJ2-2; no firm D call. The CDR3 runs 13 residues. Germline lookup yields CDR1 SGHNT and CDR2 YYREEE (reference sequence). Trimming pared 4 bases from V and 1 base from J, leaving 5 bases between. CDR3 sequence: CASSPQNTGELFF. Here the CDR3 DNA reads TGTGCCAGCAGCCCCCAGAACACCGGGGAGCTGTTTTTT.

The chain is built from TRBV7-2 and TRBJ1-5; tentative D call: TRBD1 (6 bases). Deletions cut 1 base from V and 3 bases from J, with 13 bases between. The V gene's germline CDR1 is SGHTA and CDR2 FQGNSA. The CDR3 contains 16 residues. CDR3 residues: CASSLGIQGFNQPQHF. As DNA, the CDR3 is TGTGCCAGCAGCTTAGGAATACAGGGTTTCAATCAGCCCCAGCATTTT.

This clone was counted a single time. This chain uses TRBV2 with TRBJ1-1, with D possibly being TRBD1 (5 bases). Trimming shortened V by 6 bases and J by 2 bases, and 10 bases separated the two germline ends. From germline, CDR1 is SNHLY and CDR2 FYNNEI. The CDR3 is 13 residues long. The CDR3 DNA reads as TGTGCCAGCAGGGGGGACGGAAACACTGAAGCTTTCTTT. It encodes CASRGDGNTEAFF.

The rearrangement joins TRBV6-6 to TRBJ1-1; D uncertain. This CDR3 comprises 13 residues. In germline, CDR1 is MNHNY, CDR2 SVGAGI (reference sequence). V lost 5 bases and J 1 base, leaving 8 bases between the germline ends. The CDR3 DNA sequence: TGTGCCAGCAGTACGACATCGAACACTGAAGCTTTCTTT. Its protein product is CASSTTSNTEAFF.

This clone has only one observation. This chain connects TRBV7-6 to TRBJ1-1; D uncertain. The V end was cut by 4 bases, the J end by 0 bases, with 6 bases between. This CDR3 contains 13 residues. Germline V CDR1 and CDR2: SGHVS, FNYEAQ. Written as DNA, the CDR3 is TGTGCCAGCAGCTCCCAGATGAACACTGAAGCTTTCTTT. Its translation is CASSSQMNTEAFF.

The J gene is TRBJ2-2, the V gene TRBV7-2; D unresolved. Germline V CDR1 and CDR2: SGHTA, FQGNSA. The CDR3 is made up of 15 amino acids. The V end lost 1 base, the J end lost 5 bases, and 11 bases lay between the germline ends. Here the CDR3 DNA reads TGTGCCAGCAGCTTAGTAGGGCTAGAGACCGGGGAGCTGTTTTTT. Its protein product is CASSLVGLETGELFF.

This clone appeared once. The chain links TRBV5-1 to TRBJ2-7; TRBD1 agrees at 7 bases. This CDR3 is built from 12 residues. V shed 2 bases and J 12 bases; nucleotides not matched to a gene: 8. The V gene's germline CDR1 is SGHRS and CDR2 YFSETQ. The CDR3 loop reads CASSFDRDQWYF. DNA of the CDR3: TGCGCCAGCAGCTTTGACAGGGACCAGTGGTACTTC.

The rearrangement uses TRBV7-9 and TRBJ2-7, with D possibly TRBD2 on 5 matching bases. Trimming pared 7 bases from V and 3 bases from J, leaving 10 bases between. Germline V gene sequence: CDR1 SEHNR, CDR2 FQNEAQ (reference sequence). The CDR3 runs 12 residues. CDR3 loop: CASTPGVYEQYF. In DNA, the CDR3 is TGTGCCAGCACCCCCGGGGTCTACGAGCAGTACTTC.

This clone was seen once. The V and J genes are TRBV30 and TRBJ1-2; no reliable D call. CDR1 is GTSNPN and CDR2 is SVGIG in the germline V gene (reference sequence). V was cut by 3 bases and J by 7 bases, with 15 bases left in between. The CDR3 runs to 13 residues. CDR3 in DNA: TGTGCCTGGAGCGCCTGGCGAGTCGGTGGCTACACCTTC. This gives the protein CAWSAWRVGGYTF.

A single count supports this clone. The rearrangement uses TRBV5-6 and TRBJ2-7; the match to TRBD1 covers 8 bases. After removal of 3 bases from V and 1 base from J, the junction contained 3 bases not matched to a gene. Germline V gene sequence: CDR1 SGHDT, CDR2 YYEEEE. The CDR3 is 14 residues long. The CDR3 sequence is CASSSTGGSYEQYF. CDR3 in DNA: TGTGCCAGCAGCTCTACAGGGGGGTCCTACGAGCAGTACTTC.

The V gene is TRBV13, the J gene TRBJ2-5; 10 bases match TRBD1. The J call is in doubt because the DNA end fits TRBJ2-7 better. The CDR3 totals 14 residues. Germline V lookup: CDR1 PRHDT, CDR2 FYEKMQ (reference sequence). The CDR3 DNA follows: TGTGCCAGCAGCTTAAGGACAGGGGGCTACGAGCAGTACTTC. It encodes CASSLRTGGYEQYF.